The entry below describes one TCR beta chain. The data are from a study of blood T cell repertoires in COVID-19. Study as a whole: Both acute and convalescent COVID-19 samples were obtained from the United States, Italy and Spain. PBMCs, B-cell-depleted T cells, or T cells provided the cDNA or gDNA that made up the material.

Data came from immunoSEQ multiplex PCR; TCRdb stores just in-frame clones and leaves some out. The sample records approximately 180,000 clones, about four fifths being singletons. This TCR came from an elderly woman with COVID-19, enrolled during active disease. Sequencing was done on a sample of peripheral blood.

CDR3 sequence reads: CASSRAGGDGYTF. The CDR3 DNA follows: TGTGCCAGCAGCCGGGCCGGAGGGGATGGCTACACCTTC. The chain joins TRBV11-3 to TRBJ1-2; tentative D call: TRBD1 (5 bases). Germline loops: CDR1 SGHNT, CDR2 YENEEA. V was trimmed by 5 bases and J by 6 bases, leaving 13 bases between them. The CDR3 length is 13 residues.